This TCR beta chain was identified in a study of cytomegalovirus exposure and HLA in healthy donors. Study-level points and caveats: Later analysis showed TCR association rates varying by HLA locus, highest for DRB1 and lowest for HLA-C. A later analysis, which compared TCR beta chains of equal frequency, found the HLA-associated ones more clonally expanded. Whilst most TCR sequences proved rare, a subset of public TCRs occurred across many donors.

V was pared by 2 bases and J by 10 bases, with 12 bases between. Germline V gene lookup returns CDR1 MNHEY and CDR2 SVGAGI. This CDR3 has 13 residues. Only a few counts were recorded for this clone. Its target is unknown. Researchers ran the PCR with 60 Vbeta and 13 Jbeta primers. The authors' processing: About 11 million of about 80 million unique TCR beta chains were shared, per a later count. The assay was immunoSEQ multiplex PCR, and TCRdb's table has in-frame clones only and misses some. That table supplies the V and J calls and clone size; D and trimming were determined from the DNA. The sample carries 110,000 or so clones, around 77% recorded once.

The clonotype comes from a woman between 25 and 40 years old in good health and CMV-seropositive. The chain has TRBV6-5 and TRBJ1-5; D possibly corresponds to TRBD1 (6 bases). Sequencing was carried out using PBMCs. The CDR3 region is CASSYDPGAPQHF. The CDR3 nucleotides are TGTGCCAGCAGTTACGATCCAGGGGCCCCCCAGCATTTT.